The 3 T cell receptor beta chains in this list originate from one sample, sequenced in a study of naive and memory T cell subsets. Study observations and caveats: Naive repertoires, especially CD8, held a few larger clonotypes, possibly memory cells re-expressing CD45RA.

No cognate antigen is known for these TCRs. The beta constant-region primer was an equimolar mix of two oligonucleotides covering TRBC1 and TRBC2. The ligated cDNA underwent four PCR rounds using SP2 and nested alpha and beta constant-region primers. MiXCR, run by TCRdb on the UMI-ligation and nested PCR reads, gives a single entry per CDR3 protein. The repertoire holds 95,000 to 110,000 distinct CDR3 sequences, with 13% to 15% as singletons. Sequencing used naive CD8+ T cells from blood. Receptors were obtained from a human donor in good health.

This clonotype occurred a few times. The rearrangement uses TRBV12-3 or TRBV12-4 and TRBJ2-1; D gene uncertain. This CDR3 has 12 amino acids. Trimming pared 6 bases from V and 6 bases from J, leaving 9 bases between. The chain's CDR3 is CASSQEVNEQFF. The CDR3 bases are TGTGCCAGCAGCCAAGAAGTCAATGAGCAGTTCTTC.

This clonotype was counted a few times. V gene TRBV6-5 combines with J gene TRBJ1-1; possibly TRBD1 for D (6 bases). Germline-derived CDR1 and CDR2 are MNHEY and SVGAGI. CDR3 length: 14 residues. V lost 11 bases and J 4 bases, leaving 20 bases between the germline ends. The CDR3 protein is CASRGGGYVTEAFF. CDR3 nucleotide sequence: TGTGCCTCAAGAGGGGGGGGGTACGTCACTGAAGCTTTCTTT.

A word on this clonotype: The junction shows a germline mismatch at one end, possibly a read error. The chain uses TRBV27 and TRBJ1-4; 9 nucleotides agree with TRBD1. The V gene's germline CDR1 is MNHEY and CDR2 SMNVEV (reference sequence). This CDR3 comprises 15 residues. This chain's CDR3 is CASSPQQGANEKLFF. The CDR3 region has the DNA TGTGCCAGCAGCCCTCAACAGGGGGCTAACGAAAAACTGTTTTTT.